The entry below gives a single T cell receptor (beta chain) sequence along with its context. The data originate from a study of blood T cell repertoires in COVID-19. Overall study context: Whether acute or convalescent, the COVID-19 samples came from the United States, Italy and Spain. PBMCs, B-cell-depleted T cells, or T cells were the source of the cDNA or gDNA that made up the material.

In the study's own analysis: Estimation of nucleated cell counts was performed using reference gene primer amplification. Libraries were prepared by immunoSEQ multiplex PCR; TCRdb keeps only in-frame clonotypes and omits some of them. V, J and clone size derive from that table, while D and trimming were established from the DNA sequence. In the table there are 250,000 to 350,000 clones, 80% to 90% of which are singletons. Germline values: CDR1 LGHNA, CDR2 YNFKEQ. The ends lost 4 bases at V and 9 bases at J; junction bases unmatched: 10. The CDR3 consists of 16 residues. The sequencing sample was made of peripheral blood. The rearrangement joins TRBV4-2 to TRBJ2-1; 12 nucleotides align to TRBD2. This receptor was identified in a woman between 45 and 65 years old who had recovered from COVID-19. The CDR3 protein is CASSPKLAGGLSEQFF. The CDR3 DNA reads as TGTGCCAGCAGCCCCAAACTAGCGGGAGGTCTTAGTGAGCAGTTCTTC.